Below, one T cell receptor (beta chain) is given with its context. This CDR3 contains 14 residues. Germline V gene sequence: CDR1 MNHEY, CDR2 SVGAGI. J was trimmed by 4 bases and V by 6 bases; bases with no gene match: 7. Produced via immunoSEQ multiplex PCR; TCRdb's table is partial and in-frame only. The repertoire has 60,000 to 75,000 clones, approximately 91% of them found once; the top ten carry 1.6%. The sample belongs to a study of blood T cell repertoires in COVID-19. This TCR derives from a human donor in a cohort sampled during active COVID-19. The chain carries TRBV6-5 and TRBJ2-7; 9 bases are shared with TRBD1. Sequenced sample: peripheral blood. The CDR3 DNA reads as TGTGCCAGCAGCTCGGGACAGGGACCATACGAGCAGTACTTC. It encodes CASSSGQGPYEQYF.